Included here is one TCR beta chain sequence, with context. Its antigen is not identified. The data originate from a study of cytomegalovirus exposure and HLA in healthy donors. Findings of the study overall: Of the V segments, some could not be distinguished, including TRBV6-2 and TRBV6-3, and were excluded. The HLA-A and HLA-B alleles of most subjects were reportedly predicted accurately from TCR beta sequences. Upon later analysis, HLA-associated TCR beta chains proved more clonally expanded than other, equally common chains.

Primers: 60 Vbeta forward and 13 Jbeta reverse. Method: immunoSEQ multiplex PCR; TCRdb's copy keeps in-frame clones and lacks some. This sample contains around 140,000 clones. V dropped 0 bases and J dropped 9 bases, with 9 bases sitting between them. Germline V CDR1 and CDR2: SQVTM, ANQGSEA. CDR3 length: 13 residues. The rearrangement uses TRBV29-1 and TRBJ1-6, with D possibly being TRBD1 (6 bases). The origin of this receptor is a woman aged 40 to 50 in good health and CMV-seronegative. Sample: PBMCs. This chain's CDR3 is CSVEEGRGSPLHF. The CDR3 nucleotides are TGCAGCGTTGAAGAAGGCAGGGGTTCACCCCTCCACTTT.